The clone carrying this T cell receptor beta chain was found a few times. Antigen: not known. The sample is drawn from a study of beta chain features in type 1 diabetes. The study's findings and limits: Within each of all four CD4+ subsets, Type 1 diabetes patients had TCRB CDR3s that were moderately but significantly shorter. The study found that naive, central memory and Treg TCRB repertoires appeared more similar in patients than in healthy donors.

Expressed TCRB transcripts were sequenced after all isolated RNA was converted to cDNA. It was found that naive, central memory and regulatory T cell samples averaged about 3.57 million reads. The table came from immunoSEQ multiplex PCR; TCRdb's copy has only in-frame clones and leaves some out. The sample holds 450,000 to 600,000 clones, approximately 30% seen once. The germline V gene encodes CDR1 MNHEY and CDR2 SMNVEV (reference sequence). The CDR3 runs to 13 residues. J gave up 4 bases and V 6 bases, and 4 bases lay outside the gene matches. The sequenced sample was naive CD4+ T cells from blood. This chain links TRBV27 with TRBJ1-1; TRBD1 matches at 8 bases. The sequence derives from a man aged 18 to 29 in good health. Here the CDR3 DNA reads TGTGCCAGCAGGACAGGGGCGGGCACTGAAGCTTTCTTT. This codes for CASRTGAGTEAFF.